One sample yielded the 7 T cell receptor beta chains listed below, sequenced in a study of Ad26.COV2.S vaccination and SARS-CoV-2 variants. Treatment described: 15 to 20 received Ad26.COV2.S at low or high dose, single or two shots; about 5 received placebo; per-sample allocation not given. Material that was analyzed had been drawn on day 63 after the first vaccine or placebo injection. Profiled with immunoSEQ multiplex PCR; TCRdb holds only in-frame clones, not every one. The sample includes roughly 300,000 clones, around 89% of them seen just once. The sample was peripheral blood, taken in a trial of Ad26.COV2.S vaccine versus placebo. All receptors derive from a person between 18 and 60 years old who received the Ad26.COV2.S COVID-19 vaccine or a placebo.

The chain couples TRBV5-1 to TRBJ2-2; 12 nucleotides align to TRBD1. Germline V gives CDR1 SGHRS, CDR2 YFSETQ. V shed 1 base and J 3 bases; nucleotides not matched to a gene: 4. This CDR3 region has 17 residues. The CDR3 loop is CASSLRGQGADTGELFF. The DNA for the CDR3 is TGCGCCAGCAGCTTGAGGGGACAGGGGGCCGACACCGGGGAGCTGTTTTTT.

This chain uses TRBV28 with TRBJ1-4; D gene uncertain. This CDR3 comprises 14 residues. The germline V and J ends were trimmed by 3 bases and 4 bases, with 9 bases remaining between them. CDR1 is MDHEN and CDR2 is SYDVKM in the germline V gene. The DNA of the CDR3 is TGTGCCAGCAGTTTGTCACAAATTAATGAAAAACTGTTTTTT. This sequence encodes CASSLSQINEKLFF.

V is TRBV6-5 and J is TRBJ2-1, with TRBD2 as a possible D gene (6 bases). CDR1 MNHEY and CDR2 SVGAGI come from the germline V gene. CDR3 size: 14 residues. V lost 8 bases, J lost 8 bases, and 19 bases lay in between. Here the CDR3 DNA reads TGTGCCAGCGCCCGACAACTAGCTCGGGATGAGCAGTTCTTC. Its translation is CASARQLARDEQFF.

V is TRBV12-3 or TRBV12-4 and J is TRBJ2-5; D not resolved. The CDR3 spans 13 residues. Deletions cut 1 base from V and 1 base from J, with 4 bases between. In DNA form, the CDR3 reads TGTGCCAGCAGTTTAGGGGCCCAAGAGACCCAGTACTTC. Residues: CASSLGAQETQYF.

This CDR3 reads CASSPTGRTTDTQYF. The CDR3 DNA reads as TGTGCCAGTAGCCCCACAGGCCGGACGACAGATACGCAGTATTTT. The chain couples TRBV19 to TRBJ2-3; possibly TRBD1 for D (5 bases). The CDR3 extends over 15 amino acids. Germline loops: CDR1 LNHDA, CDR2 SQIVND (reference sequence). The germline V and J ends were trimmed by 6 bases and 3 bases, with 16 bases remaining between them.

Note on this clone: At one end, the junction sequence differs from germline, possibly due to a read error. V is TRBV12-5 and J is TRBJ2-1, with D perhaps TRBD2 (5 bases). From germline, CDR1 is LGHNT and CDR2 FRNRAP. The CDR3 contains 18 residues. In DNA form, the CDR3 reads TGTGCTAGTGGTTTGTCCCCCTTTGGTTCTAGCCGCTACACTGAGCAGTTCTTC. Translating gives CASGLSPFGSSRYTEQFF.

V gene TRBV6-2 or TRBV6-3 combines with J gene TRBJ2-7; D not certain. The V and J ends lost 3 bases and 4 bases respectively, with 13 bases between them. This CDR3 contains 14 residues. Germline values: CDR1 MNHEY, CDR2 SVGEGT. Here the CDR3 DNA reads TGTGCCAGCAGTTATAGCTGGGGTCATTACGAGCAGTACTTC. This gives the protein CASSYSWGHYEQYF.